The 29 T cell receptor beta chains listed next were all sequenced from one sample in a study of cytomegalovirus exposure and HLA in healthy donors. Repertoires were generated with immunoSEQ multiplex PCR, while TCRdb's copy carries only in-frame clones and drops some. The sample includes about 140,000 clones, 70% to 90% seen only once; the top ten take 7.9%. The sequenced sample was PBMCs. Every receptor here comes from a woman aged 18 to 35 in good health and CMV-seropositive.

The chain recombines TRBV9 with TRBJ1-3, with 7 bases identical to TRBD1. After removal of 0 bases from V and 1 base from J, the junction contained 4 bases not matched to a gene. Germline V lookup: CDR1 SGDLS, CDR2 YYNGEE. The CDR3 totals 16 residues. CDR3 amino acids: CASSVDGTVSGNTIYF. CDR3 DNA sequence: TGTGCCAGCAGCGTAGATGGGACAGTTTCTGGAAACACCATATATTTT.

The chain recombines TRBV7-8 with TRBJ2-1; 15 bases line up with TRBD2. J lost 14 bases, V lost 5 bases, and 7 bases had no gene match. The CDR3 extends over 14 amino acids. Germline values: CDR1 SGHVS, CDR2 FQNEAQ. The CDR3 reads CASSTGTSGRKEFF. CDR3 in DNA: TGTGCCAGCAGCACAGGGACTAGCGGGAGGAAGGAGTTCTTC.

This chain connects TRBV2 to TRBJ2-2, with D maybe TRBD1 (5 bases). Trimming took 3 bases from V and 1 from J, leaving 6 bases between them. The CDR3 contains 14 residues. Germline values: CDR1 SNHLY, CDR2 FYNNEI. CDR3 amino acids: CASSDRVNTGELFF. The CDR3 nucleotides are TGTGCCAGCAGTGACAGGGTGAACACCGGGGAGCTGTTTTTT.

The rearrangement uses TRBV11-2 and TRBJ2-5, with 10 bases matching TRBD2. Trimming at V came to 5 bases and at J to 5 bases, leaving 8 bases not matched to a gene. Germline CDR1 is SGHAT and CDR2 is FQNNGV. This CDR3 is 15 amino acids long. CDR3 sequence: CASSVELAGRETQYF. CDR3 DNA: TGTGCCAGCAGCGTCGAACTAGCGGGGAGGGAGACCCAGTACTTC. Complete variable domain (other parts from reference TRBV11-2 and TRBJ2-5): EAGVAQSPRYKIIEKRQSVAFWCNPISGHATLYWYQQILGQGPKLLIQFQNNGVVDDSQLPKDRFSAERLKGVDSTLKIQPAKLEDSAVYLCASSVELAGRETQYFGPGTRLLVL.

The CDR3 coding sequence is TGTGCCAGCAGGAGGACAGGGCCCTTGAACACTGAAGCTTTCTTT. It translates to CASRRTGPLNTEAFF. The chain links TRBV25-1 to TRBJ1-1, with 8 bases fitting TRBD1. Germline V gene data show CDR1 as MGHDK and CDR2 as SYGVNS. V lost 6 bases to trimming and J lost 0 bases; unmatched junction nucleotides: 6. The CDR3 is 15 amino acids.

The J gene is TRBJ1-1, the V gene TRBV4-1, with a possible D match to TRBD1 (5 bases). CDR3 size: 15 residues. Germline CDR1 is MGHRA and CDR2 is YSYEKL. V gave up 0 bases and J gave up 4 bases, with 12 bases separating them. CDR3 in DNA: TGCGCCAGCAGCCAAGATCGGAGGGGTGGCACTGAAGCTTTCTTT. It codes for CASSQDRRGGTEAFF.

This chain uses TRBV29-1 with TRBJ2-5; 7 bases are a match to TRBD1. The CDR3 covers 13 residues. Germline CDR1 and CDR2: SQVTM and ANQGSEA. V lost 8 bases to trimming and J lost 4 bases; unmatched junction nucleotides: 10. CDR3 amino acids: CSPQDRTGETQYF. The DNA for the CDR3 is TGCAGCCCCCAGGACAGGACGGGAGAGACCCAGTACTTC.

The chain links TRBV29-1 to TRBJ2-1; TRBD1 aligns across 10 bases. The trim removed 8 bases at V and 4 bases at J, leaving 8 bases unmatched. CDR3 length equals 14 residues. Germline CDR1 SQVTM, CDR2 ANQGSEA. CDR3 coding DNA: TGCAGCTTCTCAGGACAGGGGGTTTACAATGAGCAGTTCTTC. It translates to CSFSGQGVYNEQFF.

The genes are TRBV9 and TRBJ1-2; the D gene is possibly TRBD1 (6 bases). Trimming stripped 2 bases from V and 0 bases from J, with 14 bases between. CDR3 length: 16 amino acids. Germline V gene sequence: CDR1 SGDLS, CDR2 YYNGEE. For the CDR3, the DNA is TGTGCCAGCAGCGTTGGATCAGGGGCCACTAACTATGGCTACACCTTC. This encodes CASSVGSGATNYGYTF.

The chain is built from TRBV28 and TRBJ1-5; unclear D gene. The CDR3 loop spans 14 amino acids. V was shortened by 6 bases and J by 2 bases, with 11 bases between the two germline ends. Germline V CDR1 and CDR2: MDHEN, SYDVKM. The CDR3 DNA sequence: TGTGCCAGCAGGGAGCGGGGTGGCAATCAGCCCCAGCATTTT. Its translation: CASRERGGNQPQHF. Complete variable domain (other parts from reference TRBV28 and TRBJ1-5): DVKVTQSSRYLVKRTGEKVFLECVQDMDHENMFWYRQDPGLGLRLIYFSYDVKMKEKGDIPEGYSVSREKKERFSLILESASTNQTSMYLCASRERGGNQPQHFGDGTRLSIL.

This clone came up a few times. The chain combines TRBV7-3 with TRBJ2-7; the match to TRBD2 covers 10 bases. V lost 1 base to trimming and J lost 4 bases; unmatched junction nucleotides: 4. Germline CDR1 and CDR2: SGHTA and FQGTGA. The CDR3 consists of 15 residues. The CDR3 DNA reads TGTGCCAGCAGCTTAATTCCTAGCGGGAGTTACGAGCAGTACTTC. It codes for CASSLIPSGSYEQYF. The variable domain in full, completed from reference TRBV7-3 and TRBJ2-7, reads GAGVSQTPSNKVTEKGKYVELRCDPISGHTALYWYRQSLGQGPEFLIYFQGTGAADDSGLPNDRFFAVRPEGSVSTLKIQRTERGDSAVYLCASSLIPSGSYEQYFGPGTRLTVT.

The rearrangement links TRBV7-8 to TRBJ1-5; D unclear. V was clipped by 8 bases and J by 2 bases, with 10 bases between them. The CDR3 loop spans 13 amino acids. Germline-derived CDR1 and CDR2 are SGHVS and FQNEAQ. The CDR3 DNA sequence: TGTGCCAGCCGGGCGGAGGGCAATCAGCCCCAGCATTTT. Amino acids: CASRAEGNQPQHF.

The chain joins TRBV18 to TRBJ1-5, with unresolved D. V lost 0 bases and J 5 bases, leaving 14 bases between the germline ends. In germline, CDR1 is KGHSH, CDR2 LQKENI. The CDR3 has 16 amino acids. The CDR3 loop is CASSPPGGSRDQPQHF. The CDR3, as DNA: TGTGCCAGCTCACCACCTGGCGGGTCTCGGGATCAGCCCCAGCATTTT.

A word on this clone: Other DNA sequences from this sample encode an identical CDR3 as well. The rearrangement joins TRBV28 to TRBJ2-2; D not certain. Trimming took off 3 bases at V and 5 bases at J, with 4 bases between the two ends. Germline V CDR1 and CDR2: MDHEN, SYDVKM. The CDR3 covers 12 residues. For the CDR3, the DNA is TGTGCCAGCAGTTTCCAGACCGGGGAGCTGTTTTTT. Encoded protein: CASSFQTGELFF.

The chain has TRBV18 and TRBJ2-7; TRBD1 might be the D (5 bases). V was pared by 6 bases and J by 3 bases, with 18 bases between. Germline values: CDR1 KGHSH, CDR2 LQKENI. This CDR3 spans 15 amino acids. CDR3: CASSQGVGAYYEQYF. DNA for the CDR3: TGTGCCAGCTCCCAAGGGGTAGGGGCTTACTACGAGCAGTACTTC.

The CDR3 coding sequence is TGTGCCTGGAGGCTGGGGGGTGACTATGGCTACACCTTC. It codes for CAWRLGGDYGYTF. The chain joins TRBV30 to TRBJ1-2; perhaps TRBD1 as D (5 bases). The CDR3 runs 13 residues. Germline CDR1 and CDR2: GTSNPN and SVGIG (reference sequence). Deletions cut 3 bases from V and 3 bases from J, with 11 bases between.

The chain joins TRBV10-3 to TRBJ2-7; 9 nucleotides line up with TRBD2. CDR3 length: 15 residues. Germline V gene lookup returns CDR1 ENHRY and CDR2 SYGVKD. V shed 6 bases, J shed 2 bases, and the junction held 8 bases outside the gene matches. CDR3 in DNA: TGTGCCATCAGGGTAGTCGCGGGGGGGACCTACGAGCAGTACTTC. Translating it yields CAIRVVAGGTYEQYF.

V gene TRBV11-2 combines with J gene TRBJ2-1; D is perhaps TRBD2 (5 bases). The germline V and J ends were trimmed by 1 base and 10 bases, with 8 bases remaining between them. This CDR3 is 12 amino acids long. Germline V gives CDR1 SGHAT, CDR2 FQNNGV. The CDR3 DNA reads as TGTGCCAGCAGCTTAGGGAGGATCGAGCAGTTCTTC. It translates to CASSLGRIEQFF. The whole variable domain, remainder taken from reference TRBV11-2 and TRBJ2-1, is EAGVAQSPRYKIIEKRQSVAFWCNPISGHATLYWYQQILGQGPKLLIQFQNNGVVDDSQLPKDRFSAERLKGVDSTLKIQPAKLEDSAVYLCASSLGRIEQFFGPGTRLTVL.

The CDR3, as DNA: TGTGCCAGCAGCCAAGATCTCCCAGATACGCAGTATTTT. It translates to CASSQDLPDTQYF. The V call is TRBV4-2, the J call TRBJ2-3; D is unclear. In germline, CDR1 is LGHNA, CDR2 YNFKEQ. Trimming pared 0 bases from V and 4 bases from J, leaving 5 bases between. This CDR3 comprises 13 residues.

CDR3 in amino acids: CASSDRAGGNSYEQYF. The CDR3 DNA reads TGTGCCAGCAGTGATAGAGCGGGAGGAAATTCCTACGAGCAGTACTTC. The V call is TRBV6-1, the J call TRBJ2-7; 9 bases are a match to TRBD2. The CDR3 has 16 residues. J was trimmed by 1 base and V by 3 bases; bases with no gene match: 7. Germline-derived CDR1 and CDR2 are MNHNS and SASEGT.

This clone was found once. The V call is TRBV2, the J call TRBJ1-1; D not resolved. The CDR3 is 15 residues long. Germline assignment: CDR1 SNHLY and CDR2 FYNNEI. Trimming stripped 7 bases from V and 0 bases from J, with 15 bases between. CDR3 residues: CASNPYREMNTEAFF. The CDR3 DNA reads TGTGCCAGCAACCCCTATAGGGAGATGAACACTGAAGCTTTCTTT.

This chain links TRBV5-1 with TRBJ2-7, with 10 positions matching TRBD1. This CDR3 has 15 amino acids. V dropped 0 bases and J dropped 8; count of bases not matched to a gene: 8. Germline values: CDR1 SGHRS, CDR2 YFSETQ. For the CDR3, the DNA is TGCGCCAGCAGCTTGGACGGGACAGGGGAGTATCAGCAGTACTTC. Protein sequence: CASSLDGTGEYQQYF.

V is TRBV7-2 and J is TRBJ2-5; no clear D gene. V shed 1 base and J shed 2 bases, with 5 bases lying between them. Germline lookup yields CDR1 SGHTA and CDR2 FQGNSA. CDR3 length: 13 amino acids. The CDR3 sequence: CASSLVIQETQYF. CDR3 sequence (DNA): TGTGCCAGCAGCTTAGTAATACAAGAGACCCAGTACTTC.

The genes are TRBV9 and TRBJ1-1, with 7 bases fitting TRBD1. This CDR3 has 16 residues. Unmatched junction bases numbered 13, after V lost 1 base and J lost 7 bases. Germline CDR1 SGDLS, CDR2 YYNGEE. CDR3 coding DNA: TGTGCCAGCAGCGTATCGATGGACAGGTGGGAAAGTGAAGCTTTCTTT. As protein: CASSVSMDRWESEAFF.

The rearrangement links TRBV18 to TRBJ2-5; D is unclear. The CDR3 is 13 residues long. Germline values: CDR1 KGHSH, CDR2 LQKENI. The germline V and J ends were trimmed by 4 bases and 5 bases, with 11 bases remaining between them. DNA of the CDR3: TGTGCCAGCTCACGACCACCTCAGGAGACCCAGTACTTC. Translating it yields CASSRPPQETQYF.

The chain couples TRBV7-2 to TRBJ1-5, with D possibly being TRBD1 (6 bases). V gave up 5 bases and J gave up 7 bases, with 15 bases separating them. Germline V gene sequence: CDR1 SGHTA, CDR2 FQGNSA. The CDR3 totals 14 residues. DNA of the CDR3: TGTGCCAGCAGCCGAGGGGGTGTCGGCCAGCCCCAGCATTTT. Residues: CASSRGGVGQPQHF.

V gene TRBV5-1 combines with J gene TRBJ2-1; the D gene is possibly TRBD2 (6 bases). Germline V lookup: CDR1 SGHRS, CDR2 YFSETQ. The CDR3 has 16 residues. Trimming took 0 bases from V and 3 from J, leaving 13 bases between them. The CDR3 reads CASSLAAGDFYNEQFF. For the CDR3, the DNA is TGCGCCAGCAGCTTGGCAGCGGGTGACTTCTACAATGAGCAGTTCTTC. Full variable domain (outside the CDR3, taken from reference TRBV5-1 and TRBJ2-1): KAGVTQTPRYLIKTRGQQVTLSCSPISGHRSVSWYQQTPGQGLQFLFEYFSETQRNKGNFPGRFSGRQFSNSRSEMNVSTLELGDSALYLCASSLAAGDFYNEQFFGPGTRLTVL.

The rearrangement links TRBV6-1 to TRBJ1-2, with 8 bases that match TRBD1. Unmatched junction bases numbered 3, after V lost 9 bases and J lost 0 bases. The CDR3 totals 13 residues. Per germline, CDR1 MNHNS and CDR2 SASEGT. The CDR3 protein is CASKTGANYGYTF. CDR3 coding DNA: TGTGCCAGTAAGACAGGGGCTAACTATGGCTACACCTTC.

This chain's CDR3 is CASSYSQRGNNEQFF. The CDR3 nucleotides are TGTGCCAGCAGTTACTCCCAGCGGGGAAACAATGAGCAGTTCTTC. The V call is TRBV6-5, the J call TRBJ2-1; 7 nucleotides agree with TRBD2. V shed 0 bases and J 5 bases; nucleotides not matched to a gene: 4. In germline, CDR1 is MNHEY, CDR2 SVGAGI. The CDR3 has 15 amino acids.